This entry lists 25 T cell receptor beta chains sequenced from one sample in a study of CD8 T cells in ankylosing spondylitis. Whole-study findings and limits: What appeared characteristic of ankylosing spondylitis blood was a TCR beta motif of about eight highly homologous variants.

These TCRs' antigens remain unknown. A single record per CDR3 protein comes from TCRdb applying MiXCR to the 5' RACE reads. The table shows 800,000 to 900,000 distinct CDR3 sequences, with around 11% occurring only once. Material for sequencing was blood, either unsorted or a sorted T cell fraction (not recorded which). The receptors originated from a male donor with ankylosing spondylitis.

The rearrangement joins TRBV6-2 or TRBV6-3 to TRBJ2-3; 12 bases align to TRBD1. CDR1 MNHEY and CDR2 SVGEGT come from the germline V gene. The V segment lost 5 bases and the J segment 0 bases; nucleotides outside the gene matches: 15. CDR3 length equals 20 residues. CDR3 coding DNA: TGTGCCAGCAGTAATGAACGCGGCCGGGACAGGGGGCTGAGCACAGATACGCAGTATTTT. Translating it yields CASSNERGRDRGLSTDTQYF.

This clonotype has just a few counts. The rearrangement joins TRBV7-2 to TRBJ2-7; D is tentatively TRBD1 or TRBD2 (5 bases each). Deletions cut 2 bases from V and 7 bases from J, with 15 bases between. The CDR3 runs to 14 residues. Germline CDR1 and CDR2: SGHTA and FQGNSA. The DNA for the CDR3 is TGTGCCAGCAGCTTAAAGGGACCGCCGGGGGAGCAGTACTTC. It codes for CASSLKGPPGEQYF.

This rearrangement joins TRBV12-3 or TRBV12-4 to TRBJ1-1; TRBD1 aligns across 7 bases. J was trimmed by 4 bases and V by 8 bases; bases with no gene match: 4. The CDR3 is made up of 12 amino acids. The CDR3 bases are TGTGCCAGCTTCAGGGGGGGCACTGAAGCTTTCTTT. Translating gives CASFRGGTEAFF.

The chain combines TRBV4-1 with TRBJ1-2; the D gene is possibly TRBD1 (6 bases). The germline CDR1 and CDR2 sequences are MGHRA and YSYEKL. There are 13 residues in the CDR3. Trimming removed 2 bases from V and 6 bases from J, with 10 bases in between. This chain's CDR3 is CASSQRGGHGYTF. Here the CDR3 DNA reads TGCGCCAGCAGCCAAAGGGGGGGGCATGGCTACACCTTC.

V usage is TRBV6-1 and J usage is TRBJ2-2; D not resolved. CDR1 is MNHNS, CDR2 SASEGT, per germline. V was shortened by 7 bases and J by 2 bases, with 11 bases between the two germline ends. CDR3 length: 14 residues. DNA for the CDR3: TGTGCCAGCAAAAGGACCGCCAACACCGGGGAGCTGTTTTTT. Encoded protein: CASKRTANTGELFF.

The V gene is TRBV5-1, the J gene TRBJ2-1; D is unclear. The germline V and J ends were trimmed by 4 bases and 5 bases, with 16 bases remaining between them. The CDR3 is 15 amino acids. Per germline, CDR1 SGHRS and CDR2 YFSETQ. CDR3 residues: CASSPTPQGHNEQFF. The CDR3 DNA is TGCGCCAGCAGCCCGACCCCGCAAGGTCACAATGAGCAGTTCTTC.

This clonotype was seen many times. V is TRBV5-1 and J is TRBJ2-4; 10 positions agree with TRBD1. This CDR3 is built from 14 residues. Germline trimming cut 5 bases from V and 5 bases from J; bases unmatched to any gene: 4. CDR1 and CDR2 from the germline V gene are SGHRS and YFSETQ. The CDR3 sequence: CASRPGTGENIQYF. The CDR3 nucleotides read TGCGCCAGCAGACCCGGGACAGGGGAAAACATTCAGTACTTC.

This clonotype has more than one count but fewer than ten. The chain combines TRBV20-1 with TRBJ2-5, with 7 bases aligning to TRBD1. The V and J ends lost 6 bases and 4 bases, in that order; junction bases with no gene match: 8. In germline, CDR1 is DFQATT, CDR2 SNEGSKA (reference sequence). CDR3 length: 13 amino acids. The CDR3 region is CSALGQVRETQYF. DNA of the CDR3: TGCAGTGCCTTAGGACAGGTCAGAGAGACCCAGTACTTC.

V and J are TRBV20-1 and TRBJ1-5; D is perhaps TRBD1 (5 bases). This CDR3 has 16 residues. Germline V gene sequence: CDR1 DFQATT, CDR2 SNEGSKA (reference sequence). The ends were cut back, 0 bases at V and 7 bases at J, with 19 bases in the middle. CDR3 amino acids: CSARDRVKGLGQPQHF. CDR3 nucleotides: TGCAGTGCTAGAGATCGGGTCAAGGGGTTGGGGCAGCCCCAGCATTTT.

In this sample, this clonotype turned up a few times. The junction and the germline gene differ at one end; a read error may be behind it. The chain joins TRBV7-2 to TRBJ2-5; no reliable D call. The CDR3 sequence is 12 residues long. From germline, CDR1 is SGHTA and CDR2 FQGNSA. CDR3: CASSLGGPQFVF. DNA of the CDR3: TGTGCCAGCAGCTTAGGGGGTCCACAATTCGTCTTC.

The genes are TRBV10-3 and TRBJ2-1; 8 bases fit TRBD2. Unmatched junction bases numbered 4, after V lost 10 bases and J lost 5 bases. The CDR3 spans 12 residues. Germline V gene data show CDR1 as ENHRY and CDR2 as SYGVKD. The CDR3 DNA is TGTGCCAGCGGGACTAGAAACAATGAGCAGTTCTTC. Its translation: CASGTRNNEQFF.

This clonotype was seen a handful of times. This chain uses TRBV11-3 with TRBJ1-1; 7 bases line up with TRBD1. Germline CDR1 SGHNT, CDR2 YENEEA. The CDR3 is made up of 13 amino acids. J lost 9 bases, V lost 5 bases, and 9 bases had no gene match. Here the CDR3 DNA reads TGTGCCAGCAGCAATGACAGGGCCGAGCAAGCTTTCTTT. This sequence encodes CASSNDRAEQAFF.

Concerning this clonotype itself: This clone may be a read error of a much larger clone one base away. The CDR3 region has the DNA TGTGCCAGCAGCATGGGACCTAACACAGATACGCAGTATTTT. It is translated as CASSMGPNTDTQYF. The rearrangement links TRBV7-2 to TRBJ2-3, with D perhaps matching TRBD1 or TRBD2 (5 bases each). V was shortened by 5 bases and J by 2 bases, with 11 bases between the two germline ends. Germline loops: CDR1 SGHTA, CDR2 FQGNSA. The CDR3 spans 14 residues.

The J gene is TRBJ1-2, the V gene TRBV9; 8 nucleotides align to TRBD1. Germline V lookup: CDR1 SGDLS, CDR2 YYNGEE. CDR3 length: 16 residues. V was clipped by 4 bases and J by 7 bases; unmatched bases: 15. The CDR3 nucleotides read TGTGCCAGCAGCTCGAAGGACAGGGTGTATGGCAGTGGCTACACCTTC. Protein sequence: CASSSKDRVYGSGYTF. Based on the CDR3 plus reference TRBV9 and TRBJ1-2, the full variable domain is DSGVTQTPKHLITATGQRVTLRCSPRSGDLSVYWYQQSLDQGLQFLIQYYNGEERAKGNILERFSAQQFPDLHSELNLSSLELGDSALYFCASSSKDRVYGSGYTFGSGTRLTVV.

This clonotype was counted only a few times. The chain recombines TRBV30 with TRBJ2-3, with D unclear. V was cut by 0 bases and J by 0 bases, with 7 bases left in between. CDR3 length: 14 residues. CDR1 and CDR2 (germline): GTSNPN, SVGIG (reference sequence). CDR3 nucleotides: TGTGCCTGGAGTGTACTTGGGAGCACAGATACGCAGTATTTT. This translates into CAWSVLGSTDTQYF.

In its sample, this clonotype was seen many times. The gene calls are TRBV12-3 or TRBV12-4 and TRBJ1-1; D not certain. The CDR3 consists of 13 residues. Trimming cost V 3 bases and J 3 bases, with 8 bases left between them. The CDR3: CASSFWEDTEAFF. CDR3 DNA: TGTGCCAGCAGTTTTTGGGAGGACACTGAAGCTTTCTTT.

A few counts support this clonotype. V gene TRBV10-3 combines with J gene TRBJ1-2, with D unresolved. The CDR3 is 14 residues long. Germline CDR1 ENHRY, CDR2 SYGVKD. V shed 0 bases and J shed 3 bases, with 8 bases lying between them. CDR3 sequence (DNA): TGTGCCATCAGTGAGTCGGGCAGTTACTATGGCTACACCTTC. It specifies CAISESGSYYGYTF.

The chain uses TRBV7-2 and TRBJ1-2; D gene unclear. The CDR3 is 13 residues long. V lost 5 bases and J lost 4, with 11 bases in between. Germline-derived CDR1 and CDR2 are SGHTA and FQGNSA. The DNA for the CDR3 is TGTGCCAGCAGCCCCGGGTATCTCTATGGCTACACCTTC. Translation gives CASSPGYLYGYTF. Variable domain in full (rest from reference TRBV7-2 and TRBJ1-2): GAGVSQSPSNKVTEKGKDVELRCDPISGHTALYWYRQSLGQGLEFLIYFQGNSAPDKSGLPSDRFSAERTGGSVSTLTIQRTQQEDSAVYLCASSPGYLYGYTFGSGTRLTVV.

This clonotype has a handful of counts. The chain couples TRBV7-2 to TRBJ2-7, with D unclear. The germline gives CDR1 SGHTA, CDR2 FQGNSA. V gave up 2 bases and J gave up 1 base, with 9 bases separating them. The CDR3 is made up of 14 amino acids. The DNA for the CDR3 is TGTGCCAGCAGCTTAACGCCCGCGTCCTACGAGCAGTACTTC. It is translated as CASSLTPASYEQYF.

CDR3 DNA: TGTGCCAGCAGCTTAGAGGCCATGGGGCAGGCCCCGCAGTATTTT. Residues: CASSLEAMGQAPQYF. V and J are TRBV7-3 and TRBJ2-3; possibly TRBD1 for D (5 bases). With 2 bases removed from V and 10 bases from J, the gap between germline ends came to 19 bases. CDR3 length equals 15 residues. From germline, CDR1 is SGHTA and CDR2 FQGTGA.

This chain joins TRBV4-3 and TRBJ2-5; D is undetermined. V was trimmed by 4 bases and J by 5 bases, leaving 14 bases between them. The CDR3 runs to 14 residues. The germline CDR1 and CDR2 sequences are LGHNA and YSLEER. The CDR3 protein is CASSPFRAGETQYF. In DNA form, the CDR3 reads TGCGCCAGCAGCCCGTTTCGGGCCGGGGAGACCCAGTACTTC.

CDR3 nucleotides: TGTGCCAGCTCACCATTACGGTCAAACACTGAAGCTTTCTTT. Protein sequence: CASSPLRSNTEAFF. The chain employs TRBV18 and TRBJ1-1; D is undetermined. The germline V and J ends were trimmed by 2 bases and 2 bases, with 9 bases remaining between them. CDR1 is KGHSH and CDR2 is LQKENI in the germline V gene. The CDR3 is 14 amino acids. The entire variable domain, with the rest obtained from reference TRBV18 and TRBJ1-1, is as follows: NAGVMQNPRHLVRRRGQEARLRCSPMKGHSHVYWYRQLPEEGLKFMVYLQKENIIDESGMPKERFSAEFPKEGPSILRIQQVVRGDSAAYFCASSPLRSNTEAFFGQGTRLTVV.

The chain uses TRBV12-3 or TRBV12-4 and TRBJ2-5; tentative D call: TRBD2 (5 bases). Trimming shortened V by 1 base and J by 4 bases, and 16 bases separated the two germline ends. The CDR3 spans 16 residues. CDR3 protein: CASSLESPGIPETQYF. The DNA of the CDR3 is TGTGCCAGCAGTTTAGAAAGCCCGGGAATCCCAGAGACCCAGTACTTC.

This rearrangement joins TRBV6-5 to TRBJ1-1; D remains unclear. In germline, CDR1 is MNHEY, CDR2 SVGAGI. Trimming pared 1 base from V and 4 bases from J, leaving 13 bases between. The CDR3 covers 15 residues. The CDR3 sequence is CASSYYKGLGTEAFF. The CDR3 DNA reads TGTGCCAGCAGTTACTATAAGGGTTTGGGCACTGAAGCTTTCTTT.

The V call is TRBV7-2, the J call TRBJ2-7; D might be TRBD1 (6 bases). The CDR3 contains 14 residues. Trimming removed 5 bases from V and 0 bases from J, with 11 bases in between. Germline CDR1 SGHTA, CDR2 FQGNSA. This CDR3 is CASSPRGFSYEQYF. The CDR3 DNA reads TGTGCCAGCAGCCCGAGGGGGTTCTCCTACGAGCAGTACTTC.